One and the same sample provided the 8 T cell receptor beta chains below, sequenced in a study of cytomegalovirus exposure and HLA in healthy donors. The PCR had 60 Vbeta and 13 Jbeta primers. Data came from immunoSEQ multiplex PCR; TCRdb stores just in-frame clones and leaves some out. The sample shows 60,000 to 85,000 clones, 74% of them seen only once. Specimen: PBMCs. Receptor source: a human donor in good health.

This clone was recorded a few times. V gene TRBV6-5 combines with J gene TRBJ1-5; 9 nucleotides line up with TRBD1. The CDR3 loop spans 15 amino acids. CDR1 and CDR2 from the germline V gene are MNHEY and SVGAGI. V trimming: 2 bases; J trimming: 7 bases; junction bases outside the gene matches: 6. CDR3 loop: CASSYRQGGGQPQHF. The CDR3 DNA is TGTGCCAGCAGTTACCGACAGGGGGGCGGGCAGCCCCAGCATTTT.

V gene TRBV5-1 combines with J gene TRBJ2-1, with D possibly being TRBD1 (6 bases). Trimming removed 4 bases from V and 10 bases from J, with 21 bases in between. The germline CDR1 and CDR2 sequences are SGHRS and YFSETQ. The CDR3 has 15 amino acids. CDR3: CASSHDRMSIGEQFF. CDR3 DNA sequence: TGCGCCAGCAGCCACGACAGGATGTCAATTGGCGAGCAGTTCTTC.

A remark on this clone: This sample also contains other DNA sequences that code for the same CDR3. The chain links TRBV4-1 to TRBJ1-1, with a tentative D call TRBD1 (5 bases). V lost 1 base, J lost 1 base, and 22 bases lay in between. The CDR3 totals 19 residues. Germline CDR1 reads MGHRA; CDR2 reads YSYEKL. The CDR3 is CASSQGPGQPEMRNTEAFF. CDR3 DNA sequence: TGCGCCAGCAGCCAAGGGCCCGGACAACCCGAGATGAGGAACACTGAAGCTTTCTTT.

This sequence joins TRBV6-4 and TRBJ2-6, with D perhaps TRBD1 (5 bases). The CDR3 loop spans 14 amino acids. The germline CDR1 and CDR2 sequences are MRHNA and SNTAGT. Trimming shortened V by 8 bases and J by 0 bases, and 8 bases separated the two germline ends. The CDR3 coding sequence is TGTGCCAGCGGCAGGGACTCTGGGGCCAACGTCCTGACTTTC. Translated, it gives CASGRDSGANVLTF.

This clone came up a few times. The CDR3 DNA reads as TGTGCCAGCAGTGAAGGGGAGATCGAGCAGTACTTC. It is translated as CASSEGEIEQYF. This chain uses TRBV6-1 with TRBJ2-7; a possible D gene is TRBD2 (5 bases). CDR3 length equals 12 residues. CDR1 and CDR2 from the germline V gene are MNHNS and SASEGT. Trimming took 1 base from V and 6 from J, leaving 7 bases between them.

This clone came up a few times. The rearrangement joins TRBV28 to TRBJ2-7; D gene unclear. The CDR3 is made up of 14 amino acids. CDR1 is MDHEN, CDR2 SYDVKM, per germline. Trimming took off 3 bases at V and 0 bases at J, with 9 bases between the two ends. The CDR3 DNA reads TGTGCCAGCAGTTTTTCGCACAGCTCCTACGAGCAGTACTTC. Translation gives CASSFSHSSYEQYF.

The CDR3 region has the DNA TGTGCCTGGAGCGGACAGGGGCATCAGCCCCAGCATTTT. Its protein is CAWSGQGHQPQHF. The V call is TRBV30, the J call TRBJ1-5; 9 bases map to TRBD1. V trimming: 3 bases; J trimming: 5 bases; junction bases outside the gene matches: 2. CDR3 length equals 13 residues. Germline values: CDR1 GTSNPN, CDR2 SVGIG (reference sequence).

The V call is TRBV18, the J call TRBJ2-3, with D possibly matching TRBD1 (6 bases). V was cut by 3 bases and J by 2 bases, with 9 bases left in between. The germline CDR1 and CDR2 sequences are KGHSH and LQKENI. The CDR3 loop spans 14 amino acids. The CDR3 coding sequence is TGTGCCAGCTCACCCCGGGACACCACAGATACGCAGTATTTT. As protein: CASSPRDTTDTQYF. The entire variable domain, with the rest obtained from reference TRBV18 and TRBJ2-3, is as follows: NAGVMQNPRHLVRRRGQEARLRCSPMKGHSHVYWYRQLPEEGLKFMVYLQKENIIDESGMPKERFSAEFPKEGPSILRIQQVVRGDSAAYFCASSPRDTTDTQYFGPGTRLTVL.